This entry concerns a single TCR beta chain. These data are taken from a study of T cells in Graves' hyperthyroidism and ophthalmopathy. Pregnant or lactating patients were excluded, as were those with uncontrolled infection or other autoimmune disease. RNA transcripts provided the source from which TCR beta CDR3 regions were amplified. First-round RT-PCR of the TCR CDR3 relied on the HTBI primer set. TCRdb re-analysed the multiplex PCR reads in MiXCR, keeping a single row per CDR3 protein. The sample carries 490,000 or so distinct CDR3 sequences, around 43% recorded once. The CDR3 has 12 amino acids. With 6 bases clipped from V and 8 bases from J, the junction kept 4 bases outside the gene matches.

The V call is TRBV12-3 or TRBV12-4, the J call TRBJ1-2, with 9 bases matching TRBD1. This TCR derives from an adult woman with Graves' disease, either hyperthyroidism or ophthalmopathy (not recorded which). The sample was peripheral blood or thyroid tissue (not recorded which). The CDR3 region is CASSHGTGGYTF. Written as DNA, the CDR3 is TGTGCCAGCAGCCATGGGACAGGGGGCTACACCTTC.